Listed below are T cell receptor beta chains from one sample, sequenced in a study of cytomegalovirus exposure and HLA in healthy donors. The method was immunoSEQ multiplex PCR; TCRdb's version includes in-frame clones alone and lacks a portion of them. The table has 50,000 to 65,000 clones, 75% to 85% seen once. The material sequenced was PBMCs. The receptors stem from a man aged 50-60 years in good health and CMV-seropositive. Each CDR3 is given with its conserved first and last residue. The D gene is left open where the match is weak. Clone size is given for some rows only: seen once, a few or many times, or a class if the clone is expanded.

CDR3 DNA	CDR3 protein	clone size	CDR3 length	V gene	D gene	J gene
TGTTCCAGCAGCTTAAAGGTGGGGACAGGGGCGAGGAATGAGCAGTTCTTC	CSSSLKVGTGARNEQFF	once	17	TRBV7-9	TRBD1	TRBJ2-1
TGCGCCAGCAGCCGGGACAGAACTAATGAAAAACTGTTTTTT	CASSRDRTNEKLFF	NA	14	TRBV5-1	TRBD1	TRBJ1-4
TGCGCCAGCAGCCCAATTAGCGGGAGTAGGAATGAGCAGTTCTTC	CASSPISGSRNEQFF	few	15	TRBV10-1	TRBD2	TRBJ2-1
TGTGCCACCGCCCCCCGTGAGATAGCGGGTAGCACAGATACGCAGTATTTT	CATAPREIAGSTDTQYF	NA	17	TRBV15	TRBD2	TRBJ2-3
TGTGCCAGCAGCCCACAGAATAGCAATCAGCCCCAGCATTTT	CASSPQNSNQPQHF	few	14	TRBV6-1	NA	TRBJ1-5
TGTGCCAGCAGATTAAAGCTAAGGAGGGACCCCGGGGAGCTGTTTTTT	CASRLKLRRDPGELFF	NA	16	TRBV7-2	NA	TRBJ2-2
TGCGCCAGCAGCTTAGGAGGGAACACTGAAGCTTTCTTT	CASSLGGNTEAFF	few	13	TRBV5-1	NA	TRBJ1-1
TGTGCCAGCAGCTTAGGGCAGACTGGAAACACCATATATTTT	CASSLGQTGNTIYF	few	14	TRBV7-2	NA	TRBJ1-3
TGTGCCAGCAGCGGGACTAGCCAGGGGCAGTACTTC	CASSGTSQGQYF	NA	12	TRBV5-4	TRBD2	TRBJ2-7
TGTTCCAGCAGCTCGATGGGGACAGGGGTTACGGGGAGCACTGAAGCTTTCTTT	CSSSSMGTGVTGSTEAFF	NA	18	TRBV7-9	TRBD1	TRBJ1-1
TGTGCCAGCAGCTTAGCAGGGGGCGCGGGTTTCACCGGGGAGCTGTTTTTT	CASSLAGGAGFTGELFF	NA	17	TRBV7-3	TRBD1	TRBJ2-2
TGTGCCAGCAGCCCTGTAGCGGGGGGCCAAGAGACCCAGTACTTC	CASSPVAGGQETQYF	NA	15	TRBV7-9	TRBD2	TRBJ2-5
TGTGCCAGCAGCTCTACGGGGTCAAAGATTGAAGCTTTCTTT	CASSSTGSKIEAFF	once	14	TRBV5-4	NA	TRBJ1-1
TGTGCCTGGAGTCGGCAGGGGGCCTACACTGAAGCTTTCTTT	CAWSRQGAYTEAFF	NA	14	TRBV30	TRBD1	TRBJ1-1
TGTGCCAGCAGCCGGAGCGGGAGGGGCACAGATACGCAGTATTTT	CASSRSGRGTDTQYF	NA	15	TRBV13	TRBD2	TRBJ2-3
TGTGCCAGCACCCGGAGGGAGCATAATTCACCCCTCCACTTT	CASTRREHNSPLHF	NA	14	TRBV5-4	NA	TRBJ1-6
TGTGCCAGCAGTCGGACAGGAACCTACGAGCAGTACTTC	CASSRTGTYEQYF	few	13	TRBV6-5	TRBD1	TRBJ2-7
TGTGCCAGCAGCCGGAGGGGTGCAACTAATGAAAAACTGTTTTTT	CASSRRGATNEKLFF	NA	15	TRBV11-1	NA	TRBJ1-4
TGTGCCACCCAAGGGGGTACAGATACGCAGTATTTT	CATQGGTDTQYF	NA	12	TRBV10-3	NA	TRBJ2-3
TGTGCCAGCAGCTTAGATCCCCTGCGAGGCAATGAGCAGTTCTTC	CASSLDPLRGNEQFF	NA	15	TRBV7-2	NA	TRBJ2-1
TGTGCCTGGAGTGAGGCGGACAATCAGCCCCAGCATTTT	CAWSEADNQPQHF	few	13	TRBV30	NA	TRBJ1-5
TGTGCCAGCAGCTTCGGCGACGAGGGATACAATGAGCAGTTCTTC	CASSFGDEGYNEQFF	NA	15	TRBV11-3	NA	TRBJ2-1
TGTGCCAGCAGTGAACTGGTGGGGGGGACCTACAATGAGCAGTTCTTC	CASSELVGGTYNEQFF	NA	16	TRBV25-1	TRBD2	TRBJ2-1
TGTGCCAGCACAGTAAGGGGTGGGCACAATGAGCAGTTCTTC	CASTVRGGHNEQFF	few	14	TRBV7-2	NA	TRBJ2-1
TGTGCCAGCAGCTTAGGCTACAGGGGGCGTTTTTCTGGGGCCAACGTCCTGACTTTC	CASSLGYRGRFSGANVLTF	NA	19	TRBV7-9	TRBD1	TRBJ2-6
TGCGCCAGCAGTAGGGACAGGGCCCACGAGCAGTACTTC	CASSRDRAHEQYF	NA	13	TRBV5-1	TRBD1	TRBJ2-7
TGCGCCAGCAGCCAAGCTATGATAGCAGTCATCTACAATGAGCAGTTCTTC	CASSQAMIAVIYNEQFF	NA	17	TRBV4-3	NA	TRBJ2-1
TGTGCCTGGAGTGGTTCCGGGACTAGAGGTCTCGAGCAGTACTTC	CAWSGSGTRGLEQYF	NA	15	TRBV30	TRBD2	TRBJ2-7
TGTGCCTGGAGACAGTCCCACGAGCAGTACTTC	CAWRQSHEQYF	once	11	TRBV30	NA	TRBJ2-7
TGTGCCAGCAGTCCTCGGACTAGCGGGATTGTGTACTTC	CASSPRTSGIVYF	NA	13	TRBV28	TRBD2	TRBJ2-7
TGTGCCAGCAGTTCCATAGATACGCAGTATTTT	CASSSIDTQYF	NA	11	TRBV6-5	NA	TRBJ2-3
TGTGCCAGCAGTCGGACAGGGGAAACCATGAACACTGAAGCTTTCTTT	CASSRTGETMNTEAFF	NA	16	TRBV28	TRBD1	TRBJ1-1
TGTGCCAGCAGTTCCGTTTCTAGCTCCTACGAGCAGTACTTC	CASSSVSSSYEQYF	NA	14	TRBV27	NA	TRBJ2-7
TGTGCCAGCAGTGCCGGGAGGGCCTCTGGAAACACCATATATTTT	CASSAGRASGNTIYF	few	15	TRBV28	NA	TRBJ1-3
TGTGCCAGCAGTTACTCGGCAGTCGAAAACTATGGCTACACCTTC	CASSYSAVENYGYTF	NA	15	TRBV6-6	NA	TRBJ1-2
TGTGCCAGCAGCCCACAGGGTGGTGGTGAAAAACTGTTTTTT	CASSPQGGGEKLFF	NA	14	TRBV6-5	NA	TRBJ1-4
TGCGCCAGCAGCTTGAACTCCCAAGATGAAAAACTGTTTTTT	CASSLNSQDEKLFF	few	14	TRBV5-1	NA	TRBJ1-4
TGTGCCAGCAGTTCGTTGGCGGGTAGTGCCGGGGAGCTGTTTTTT	CASSSLAGSAGELFF	NA	15	TRBV6-5	NA	TRBJ2-2
TGTTCCAGCAGCTCTGCGGGTCGCTACGAGCAGTACTTC	CSSSSAGRYEQYF	NA	13	TRBV7-9	NA	TRBJ2-7
TGTGCCAGCAGCTCCGACAGATTCCACGAGCAGTACTTC	CASSSDRFHEQYF	NA	13	TRBV27	NA	TRBJ2-7
TGCGCCAGCAGCTCCCTAGGGAGCTCCTACGAGCAGTTCTTC	CASSSLGSSYEQFF	once	14	TRBV5-1	NA	TRBJ2-1
TGTGCCACCAGCAGAGGAGGCAAAAGAGGACTAGCGGACTACGAGCAGTACTTC	CATSRGGKRGLADYEQYF	NA	18	TRBV15	TRBD2	TRBJ2-7
TGTGCCAGCAGCTCCGAACCGAGGGGCACAGATACGCAGTATTTT	CASSSEPRGTDTQYF	NA	15	TRBV7-3	NA	TRBJ2-3
TGCAGCGTTGAAGCCTTCGATACTAGTCTCGGCTCGATACGCACAGATACGCAGTATTTT	CSVEAFDTSLGSIRTDTQYF	NA	20	TRBV29-1	NA	TRBJ2-3
TGTGCCAGCAGTATTAGACAGTTTAATGAAAAACTGTTTTTT	CASSIRQFNEKLFF	NA	14	TRBV28	NA	TRBJ1-4
TGTGACAGCAATAGGATTTGGGACTACTCGAACACCGGGGAGCTGTTTTTT	CDSNRIWDYSNTGELFF	NA	17	TRBV2	TRBD2	TRBJ2-2
TGTGCCAGCAGTTTTAACTCTGGAAACACCATATATTTT	CASSFNSGNTIYF	NA	13	TRBV27	NA	TRBJ1-3
TGTTCCAGCAGCTTGTCGGCGGAAAATAGCCAAGAGACCCAGTACTTC	CSSSLSAENSQETQYF	NA	16	TRBV7-9	NA	TRBJ2-5
TGCAGCGTAGGCGGCCAGGGCGCTAACTATGGCTACACCTTC	CSVGGQGANYGYTF	NA	14	TRBV29-1	NA	TRBJ1-2
TGCGCCAGCAACCCGGATCGGACAACGAACACCGGGGAGCTGTTTTTT	CASNPDRTTNTGELFF	NA	16	TRBV5-1	NA	TRBJ2-2
TGTGCCATCAGTGAGTCCCCTAGCGGGGGGCCGGCAGGAACCCAGTACTTC	CAISESPSGGPAGTQYF	NA	17	TRBV10-3	TRBD2	TRBJ2-5
TGTGCCAGCAGCGGCCCGACTAGCGGGACAGTCACAGATACGCAGTATTTT	CASSGPTSGTVTDTQYF	NA	17	TRBV9	TRBD2	TRBJ2-3
TGTGCCAGCACCGGGGGATATATTCAGCCCCAGCATTTT	CASTGGYIQPQHF	NA	13	TRBV2	NA	TRBJ1-5
TGTGCCACCACAGGGGGAATAGATGAAAAACTGTTTTTT	CATTGGIDEKLFF	NA	13	TRBV6-6	TRBD1	TRBJ1-4
TGCGCCAGCAGCTCGGAGAGGTCCAACTCTGGAAACACCATATATTTT	CASSSERSNSGNTIYF	NA	16	TRBV5-1	NA	TRBJ1-3
TGCGCCAGCAGTCCTGGACTAGCGGGGGGCCGGTCCCAAGAGACCCAGTACTTC	CASSPGLAGGRSQETQYF	NA	18	TRBV5-1	TRBD2	TRBJ2-5
TGTGCCAGCAGCGCGGGGACAGGGAGTCAGAATGAGCAGTTCTTC	CASSAGTGSQNEQFF	few	15	TRBV5-5	TRBD1	TRBJ2-1
TGTGCCAGCAACGGGAGGAGGTCTAGCACAGATACGCAGTATTTT	CASNGRRSSTDTQYF	NA	15	TRBV9	TRBD2	TRBJ2-3
TGTGCCAGCAGTTTCGTAGGAGGGGCAGATACGCAGTATTTT	CASSFVGGADTQYF	NA	14	TRBV27	NA	TRBJ2-3